Listed below are T cell receptor beta chains from one sample, sequenced in a study of tumor and adjacent non-tumor tissue in lung cancer. Each CDR3 protein gets one entry after TCRdb re-called the multiplex PCR reads with MiXCR. The sample carries under 150,000 distinct CDR3 sequences, approximately 64% recorded once. The sample taken for sequencing was lung tumor tissue. These receptors came from a man between 60 and 75 years old with small cell lung cancer. The conserved cysteine and the conserved F or W are not part of the CDR3 here.

CDR3aa | v_gene
ASSAGVGTDTQY | TRBV5-4
ASSSGSGVQY | TRBV6-5
AWSARLRQGETQY | TRBV30
ASSLSSGRVHKQF | TRBV6-5
SANSEDTQY | TRBV20-1
ASSGGETGGYETQY | TRBV12-3/TRBV12-4
ATSEGSYNEQF | TRBV24-1
ASSLLGTRDNEQF | TRBV4-1
ASCVVGVAGELF | TRBV6-1
ASKGTANTEAF | TRBV6-1
ASSFNIEAF | TRBV11-2